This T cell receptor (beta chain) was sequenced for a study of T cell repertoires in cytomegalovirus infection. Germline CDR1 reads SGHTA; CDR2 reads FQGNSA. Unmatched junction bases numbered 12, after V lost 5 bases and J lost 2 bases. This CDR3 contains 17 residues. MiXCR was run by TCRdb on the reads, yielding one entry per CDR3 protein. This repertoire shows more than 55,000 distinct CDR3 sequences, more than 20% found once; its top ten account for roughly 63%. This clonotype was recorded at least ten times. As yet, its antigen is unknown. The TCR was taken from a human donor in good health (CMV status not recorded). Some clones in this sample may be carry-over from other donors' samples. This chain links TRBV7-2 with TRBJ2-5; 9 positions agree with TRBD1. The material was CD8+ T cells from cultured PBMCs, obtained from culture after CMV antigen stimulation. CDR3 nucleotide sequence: TGTGCCAGCAGCCCACAGGGGGCGGGGAGGGGACAAGAGACCCAGTACTTC. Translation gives CASSPQGAGRGQETQYF.